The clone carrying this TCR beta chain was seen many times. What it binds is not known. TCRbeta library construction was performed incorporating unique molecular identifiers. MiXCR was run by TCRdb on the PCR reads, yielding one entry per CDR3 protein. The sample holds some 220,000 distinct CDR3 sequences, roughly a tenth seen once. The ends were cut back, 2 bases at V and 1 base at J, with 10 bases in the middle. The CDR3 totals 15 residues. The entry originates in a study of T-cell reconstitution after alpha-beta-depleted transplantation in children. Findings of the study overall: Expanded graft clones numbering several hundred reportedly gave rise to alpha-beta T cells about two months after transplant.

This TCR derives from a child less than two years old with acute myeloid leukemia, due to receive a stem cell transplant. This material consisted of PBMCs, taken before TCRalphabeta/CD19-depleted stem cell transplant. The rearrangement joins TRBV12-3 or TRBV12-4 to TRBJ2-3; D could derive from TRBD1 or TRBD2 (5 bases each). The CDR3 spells CASSLNLGGTDTQYF. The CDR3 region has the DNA TGTGCCAGCAGTTTAAATTTGGGGGGCACAGATACGCAGTATTTT.